This T cell receptor beta chain was sequenced in a study of blood T cell repertoires in COVID-19. The CDR3 length is 16 residues. Germline V gene data show CDR1 as SGHRS and CDR2 as YFSETQ. The germline V and J ends were trimmed by 4 bases and 9 bases, with 22 bases remaining between them. The table came from immunoSEQ multiplex PCR; TCRdb's copy has only in-frame clones and leaves some out. Of just over 650,000 clones in the sample, 85% to 90% are singletons; the top ten hold roughly 0.25%. The receptor's source is a woman between 18 and 29 years old with acute or convalescent COVID-19. J is TRBJ2-2 and V is TRBV5-1; D might be TRBD2 (6 bases). Material for sequencing was peripheral blood. In DNA, the CDR3 is TGCGCCAGCAGCCCTGGCGGGGAGAGTTGGGTCCGGGAGCTGTTTTTT. Its translation: CASSPGGESWVRELFF.